The clone carrying this T cell receptor beta chain has only a few counts. Its antigen remains unidentified. The sample comes from a study of T cell repertoires in cytomegalovirus infection. CDR1 and CDR2 from the germline V gene are MNHNS and SASEGT. Trimming removed 2 bases from V and 2 bases from J; junction bases left unmatched: 3. CDR3 length: 15 amino acids. TCRdb independently ran MiXCR on the reads; one entry per CDR3 protein. The data contain about 52,000 distinct CDR3 sequences, 15% to 20% of them seen just once; the ten biggest clones take up roughly 78%. This receptor was identified in a human donor in good health (CMV status not recorded). Some clones in this sample may be carry-over from other donors' samples. The chain employs TRBV6-1 and TRBJ2-3; 8 bases map to TRBD2. The sample consisted of CD8+ T cells from cultured PBMCs, taken from culture after CMV antigen stimulation. The CDR3 is CASSERGGITDTQYF. In DNA form, the CDR3 reads TGTGCCAGCAGTGAACGGGGGGGCATCACAGATACGCAGTATTTT.